The 22 T cell receptor beta chains in this list originate from one sample, sequenced in a study of blood T cell repertoires in COVID-19. Measured with immunoSEQ multiplex PCR; TCRdb has only the in-frame clones, and not every one. The sample has 200,000 to 250,000 clones; about nine tenths are singletons. The specimen was peripheral blood. All receptors derive from a man aged 25-45 years with COVID-19, enrolled during active disease.

The V and J genes are TRBV6-5 and TRBJ1-6, with a tentative D call TRBD1 (6 bases). V lost 7 bases and J lost 9, with 16 bases in between. The CDR3 loop spans 14 amino acids. CDR1 is MNHEY and CDR2 is SVGAGI in the germline V gene. CDR3 region: CASKNTGIASPLHF. The CDR3 nucleotides read TGTGCCAGCAAAAATACAGGGATCGCTTCACCCCTCCACTTT.

This chain connects TRBV18 to TRBJ2-7, with D perhaps matching TRBD1 (5 bases). CDR1 and CDR2 (germline): KGHSH, LQKENI. V dropped 2 bases and J dropped 6 bases, with 11 bases sitting between them. The CDR3 consists of 13 residues. DNA of the CDR3: TGTGCCAGCTCACCAACAGCGCAGGGCGAGCAGTACTTC. Translation: CASSPTAQGEQYF. Full variable domain (rest looked up from reference TRBV18 and TRBJ2-7): NAGVMQNPRHLVRRRGQEARLRCSPMKGHSHVYWYRQLPEEGLKFMVYLQKENIIDESGMPKERFSAEFPKEGPSILRIQQVVRGDSAAYFCASSPTAQGEQYFGPGTRLTVT.

The chain couples TRBV5-1 to TRBJ1-4, with D perhaps TRBD1 (6 bases). V was pared by 6 bases and J by 8 bases, with 14 bases between. The V gene's germline CDR1 is SGHRS and CDR2 YFSETQ. CDR3 length: 13 residues. CDR3 loop: CASKEQGNEKLFF. For the CDR3, the DNA is TGCGCCAGCAAGGAACAGGGAAACGAAAAACTGTTTTTT.

The V call is TRBV7-2, the J call TRBJ1-3, with TRBD1 as a possible D gene (5 bases). The CDR3 is 14 amino acids. V lost 5 bases, J lost 4 bases, and 12 bases lay in between. Germline-derived CDR1 and CDR2 are SGHTA and FQGNSA. The CDR3 loop reads CASSMTVKGNTIYF. The CDR3 nucleotides read TGTGCCAGCAGCATGACAGTCAAGGGAAACACCATATATTTT.

This clone was counted once. The chain has TRBV6-5 and TRBJ2-7, with D unclear. CDR1 is MNHEY, CDR2 SVGAGI, per germline. Trimming left V 8 bases short and J 2 bases short, with 10 bases between. The CDR3 consists of 12 residues. Here the CDR3 reads CASRGRPYEQYF. The CDR3 nucleotides read TGTGCCAGCCGAGGAAGACCCTACGAGCAGTACTTC.

The chain combines TRBV6-6 with TRBJ1-3; D is unresolved. Per germline, CDR1 MNHNY and CDR2 SVGAGI (reference sequence). The ends were cut back, 4 bases at V and 3 bases at J, with 4 bases in the middle. This CDR3 is built from 12 residues. The CDR3 nucleotides read TGTGCCAGCAGTTCATTTGGAAACACCATATATTTT. The encoded protein is CASSSFGNTIYF.

This chain joins TRBV5-1 and TRBJ2-1; 10 bases map to TRBD1. The J segment lost 6 bases and the V segment lost 7 bases, leaving 1 base of the junction unmatched. The V gene's germline CDR1 is SGHRS and CDR2 YFSETQ. CDR3 length: 12 residues. The CDR3 DNA reads as TGCGCCAGCCGGGACAGGGGCAATGAGCAGTTCTTC. Translated, it gives CASRDRGNEQFF.

The chain joins TRBV2 to TRBJ1-5, with TRBD1 matching 7 bases. CDR1 is SNHLY and CDR2 is FYNNEI in the germline V gene. This CDR3 region has 15 residues. V shed 5 bases, J shed 2 bases, and the junction held 6 bases outside the gene matches. This CDR3 is CASSPRQGGNQPQHF. The CDR3 DNA sequence: TGTGCCAGCAGTCCAAGACAGGGTGGCAATCAGCCCCAGCATTTT.

The V call is TRBV27, the J call TRBJ1-4; 7 nucleotides match TRBD1. The length of the CDR3 is 15 residues. After removal of 8 bases from V and 8 bases from J, the junction contained 14 bases not matched to a gene. Germline-derived CDR1 and CDR2 are MNHEY and SMNVEV (reference sequence). This chain's CDR3 is CASSSTGTATEKLFF. The CDR3 coding sequence is TGTGCCAGCTCATCCACCGGGACAGCAACGGAAAAACTGTTTTTT.

V gene TRBV5-4 combines with J gene TRBJ1-3, with D possibly TRBD1 on 5 matching bases. This CDR3 has 17 residues. The V gene lost 2 bases and the J gene lost 0 bases, with 15 bases spanning the gap. Germline V gene lookup returns CDR1 SGHNT and CDR2 YYREEE (reference sequence). CDR3 coding DNA: TGTGCCAGCAGCTTAGTCGTCTTAGGGGACTCTGGAAACACCATATATTTT. It is translated as CASSLVVLGDSGNTIYF.

This chain uses TRBV5-1 with TRBJ2-1; D might be TRBD1 (5 bases). This CDR3 contains 13 residues. The V end was cut by 0 bases, the J end by 5 bases, with 6 bases between. From germline, CDR1 is SGHRS and CDR2 YFSETQ. The DNA for the CDR3 is TGCGCCAGCAGCTTGGCAGGGCACAATGAGCAGTTCTTC. Translated: CASSLAGHNEQFF. Full variable domain (missing parts from reference TRBV5-1 and TRBJ2-1): KAGVTQTPRYLIKTRGQQVTLSCSPISGHRSVSWYQQTPGQGLQFLFEYFSETQRNKGNFPGRFSGRQFSNSRSEMNVSTLELGDSALYLCASSLAGHNEQFFGPGTRLTVL.

V and J are TRBV2 and TRBJ1-2, with 8 bases aligning to TRBD1. This CDR3 spans 12 amino acids. CDR1 is SNHLY, CDR2 FYNNEI, per germline. Trimming at V came to 8 bases and at J to 6 bases, leaving 5 bases not matched to a gene. This CDR3 reads CASLGQGDGYTF. The CDR3 DNA sequence: TGTGCCAGCCTTGGACAGGGCGATGGCTACACCTTC. The entire variable domain, with the rest obtained from reference TRBV2 and TRBJ1-2, is as follows: EPEVTQTPSHQVTQMGQEVILRCVPISNHLYFYWYRQILGQKVEFLVSFYNNEISEKSEIFDDQFSVERPDGSNFTLKIRSTKLEDSAMYFCASLGQGDGYTFGSGTRLTVV.

The gene calls are TRBV18 and TRBJ1-2; D perhaps matches TRBD1 (6 bases). V lost 3 bases and J lost 4, with 15 bases in between. This CDR3 is built from 15 residues. The germline gives CDR1 KGHSH, CDR2 LQKENI. The CDR3 here is CASSPPGQAIYGYTF. In nucleotides, the CDR3 is TGTGCCAGCTCACCTCCGGGACAAGCTATCTATGGCTACACCTTC.

The V call is TRBV30, the J call TRBJ1-4; 9 nucleotides agree with TRBD1. The CDR3 has 14 residues. In germline, CDR1 is GTSNPN, CDR2 SVGIG (reference sequence). With V trimmed by 2 bases and J by 8 bases, 6 bases remained unmatched. This chain's CDR3 is CAWSRGQGREKLFF. DNA for the CDR3: TGTGCCTGGAGTCGAGGACAGGGGCGGGAAAAACTGTTTTTT.

The V gene is TRBV19, the J gene TRBJ2-1; D is perhaps TRBD2 (7 bases). The germline V gene has CDR1 LNHDA and CDR2 SQIVND (reference sequence). V lost 5 bases and J 1 base, leaving 18 bases between the germline ends. The CDR3 covers 17 residues. In nucleotides, the CDR3 is TGTGCCAGTAGTCCCGAGGGGGGGTTTCGGTCCTACAATGAGCAGTTCTTC. This codes for CASSPEGGFRSYNEQFF.

CDR3 loop: CASSFVPGNTEAFF. The CDR3 region has the DNA TGCGCCAGCAGCTTTGTTCCGGGAAACACTGAAGCTTTCTTT. The chain recombines TRBV5-1 with TRBJ1-1; D is unclear. This CDR3 contains 14 residues. Trimming removed 2 bases from V and 2 bases from J, with 10 bases in between. Germline V gene sequence: CDR1 SGHRS, CDR2 YFSETQ.

This chain connects TRBV2 to TRBJ1-4; 9 bases agree with TRBD1. The V segment lost 8 bases and the J segment 7 bases; nucleotides outside the gene matches: 26. The CDR3 is 20 residues long. The germline V gene encodes CDR1 SNHLY and CDR2 FYNNEI. The CDR3 reads CASGETGTGSRNPAGEKLFF. DNA for the CDR3: TGTGCCAGCGGGGAGACCGGGACAGGGAGTCGTAATCCCGCGGGTGAAAAACTGTTTTTT.

The chain has TRBV2 and TRBJ2-1; 9 bases map to TRBD2. The CDR3 length is 14 residues. With 4 bases clipped from V and 9 bases from J, the junction kept 7 bases outside the gene matches. The germline V gene encodes CDR1 SNHLY and CDR2 FYNNEI. CDR3 nucleotide sequence: TGTGCCAGCAGTGTGGCGGGGGGGCTCAGTGAGCAGTTCTTC. Translated, it gives CASSVAGGLSEQFF.

Only a few counts were recorded for this clone. The chain couples TRBV6-5 to TRBJ1-2; the match to TRBD1 covers 9 bases. Germline CDR1 reads MNHEY; CDR2 reads SVGAGI. The CDR3 consists of 14 residues. V lost 7 bases, J lost 5 bases, and 8 bases stayed unmatched. This CDR3 reads CASTEKGTGYGYTF. CDR3 in DNA: TGTGCCAGCACCGAAAAGGGGACAGGGTATGGCTACACCTTC.

The chain couples TRBV19 to TRBJ2-2; TRBD2 agrees at 9 bases. Germline V gives CDR1 LNHDA, CDR2 SQIVND (reference sequence). The CDR3 contains 14 residues. Trimming took 2 bases from V and 5 from J; bases not matched to a gene: 0. In DNA, the CDR3 is TGTGCCAGTAGTATAACTAGCGGGACCGGGGAGCTGTTTTTT. Translated: CASSITSGTGELFF.

The table lists this clone with a count of one. V usage is TRBV5-4 and J usage is TRBJ1-6, with TRBD1 as a possible D gene (6 bases). The CDR3 has 14 amino acids. V was trimmed by 6 bases and J by 5 bases, leaving 12 bases between them. In germline, CDR1 is SGHNT, CDR2 YYREEE (reference sequence). The CDR3 here is CASKMGADNSPLHF. CDR3 sequence (DNA): TGTGCCAGCAAAATGGGGGCAGATAATTCACCCCTCCACTTT.

V is TRBV11-1 and J is TRBJ2-3; a weak D match, TRBD1 (5 bases). Germline V gene lookup returns CDR1 SGHAT and CDR2 FQDESV (reference sequence). Trimming left V 5 bases short and J 6 bases short, with 15 bases between. The CDR3 is 14 amino acids. The CDR3 region has the DNA TGTGCCAGCAGCCCCAAGGGGCAGTCGGATACGCAGTATTTT. Translating gives CASSPKGQSDTQYF.